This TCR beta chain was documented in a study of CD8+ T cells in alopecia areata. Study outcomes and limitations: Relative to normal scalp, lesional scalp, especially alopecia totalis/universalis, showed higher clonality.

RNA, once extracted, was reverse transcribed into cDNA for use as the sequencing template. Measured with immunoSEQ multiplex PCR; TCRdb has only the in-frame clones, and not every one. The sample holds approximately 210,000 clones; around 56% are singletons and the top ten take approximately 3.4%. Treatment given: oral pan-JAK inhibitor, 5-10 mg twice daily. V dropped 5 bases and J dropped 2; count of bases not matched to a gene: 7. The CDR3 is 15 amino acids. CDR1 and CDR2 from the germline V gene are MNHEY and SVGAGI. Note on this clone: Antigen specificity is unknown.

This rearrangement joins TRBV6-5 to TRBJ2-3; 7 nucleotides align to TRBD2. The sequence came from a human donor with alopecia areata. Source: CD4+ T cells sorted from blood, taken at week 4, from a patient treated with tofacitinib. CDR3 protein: CASSATSASTDTQYF. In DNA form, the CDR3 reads TGTGCCAGCAGTGCAACTAGCGCCTCCACAGATACGCAGTATTTT.